A selection of T cell receptor beta chains follows, all from one sample in a study of identical twins. In TCRdb, the 5' RACE reads were re-called with MiXCR into one record per CDR3 protein. This table has about 530,000 distinct CDR3 sequences, about 20% appearing once. The same specimen was also included in a second study, on yellow fever vaccine responses in identical twins.

Sequenced sample: CD4+ T cells sorted from blood. The receptor set was obtained from a young woman in good health. Each CDR3 is given with its conserved first and last residue. A D gene is named only where the DNA matches it firmly. Size values are once, few and many counts, or a class for expanded clones, and some rows have none.

>TRBD1|TRBV28|TRBJ2-7|15|NA
CASSLPGQGADEQYF
TGTGCCAGCAGTTTACCGGGACAGGGGGCCGACGAGCAGTACTTC
>NA|TRBV20-1|TRBJ2-7|14|few
CSARYPQPDYEQYF
TGCAGTGCTAGGTATCCTCAGCCCGACTACGAGCAGTACTTC
>TRBD2|TRBV3-1|TRBJ2-1|16|few
CASSPRASGGYNEQFF
TGTGCCAGCAGCCCCCGGGCTAGCGGGGGTTACAATGAGCAGTTCTTC
>TRBD2|TRBV20-1|TRBJ2-5|18|few
CSARRRTSGRLVGETQYF
TGCAGTGCTAGACGTAGGACTAGCGGGAGATTGGTTGGGGAGACCCAGTACTTC
>TRBD2|TRBV20-1|TRBJ2-3|15|NA
CSARYRDYHQATQYF
TGCAGTGCTAGATACCGGGACTACCATCAGGCGACGCAGTATTTT
>TRBD2|TRBV20-1|TRBJ2-5|14|NA
CSANTGTSEETQYF
TGCAGTGCTAATACCGGGACTAGCGAAGAGACCCAGTACTTC
>NA|TRBV6-2/TRBV6-3|TRBJ2-4|11|NA
CASSFGGGPHF
TGTGCCAGCAGCTTCGGTGGGGGACCGCACTTC
>NA|TRBV7-3|TRBJ2-2|15|many
CASSSHGGQGGELFF
TGTGCCAGCAGCTCCCACGGGGGCCAGGGCGGGGAGCTGTTTTTT
>TRBD1|TRBV2|TRBJ2-5|13|NA
CASSGQGLETQYF
TGTGCCAGCTCGGGACAGGGGTTGGAGACCCAGTACTTC
>NA|TRBV7-9|TRBJ1-5|12|many
CASSLLGQPQHF
TGTGCCAGCAGCTTACTCGGACAGCCCCAGCATTTT
>NA|TRBV29-1|TRBJ1-2|12|NA
CSVDLLGYGYTF
TGCAGCGTTGACTTACTGGGCTATGGCTACACCTTC
>TRBD2|TRBV12-3/TRBV12-4|TRBJ2-2|15|many
CASSLAGGNTGELFF
TGTGCCAGCAGTCTAGCGGGGGGTAACACCGGGGAGCTGTTTTTT
>TRBD1|TRBV12-3/TRBV12-4|TRBJ1-5|15|NA
CASSLRTGENQPQHF
TGTGCCAGCAGTTTGAGGACAGGGGAGAATCAGCCCCAGCATTTT
>NA|TRBV18|TRBJ2-7|13|NA
CASSSRGVYEQYF
TGTGCCAGCTCATCCCGAGGGGTCTACGAGCAGTACTTC
>NA|TRBV12-3/TRBV12-4|TRBJ1-5|13|few
CASSFGGFQPQHF
TGTGCCAGCAGTTTTGGGGGTTTTCAGCCCCAGCATTTT
>NA|TRBV24-1|TRBJ2-3|15|NA
CATSDLKGTSDTQYF
TGTGCCACCAGTGACCTGAAAGGGACTTCAGATACGCAGTATTTT
>TRBD1|TRBV12-3/TRBV12-4|TRBJ2-7|14|NA
CASRSTGRSYEQYF
TGTGCCAGCAGGTCGACAGGGCGCTCCTACGAGCAGTACTTC
>NA|TRBV5-1|TRBJ2-6|16|NA
CASRTGQFSGANVLTF
TGCGCCAGCAGAACCGGACAGTTCTCTGGGGCCAACGTCCTGACTTTC
>NA|TRBV7-9|TRBJ2-3|14|NA
CASSYRQAEDTQYF
TGTGCCAGCAGCTACAGACAGGCGGAAGATACGCAGTATTTT
>TRBD2|TRBV5-8|TRBJ2-1|15|NA
CASSLGQNGRNEQFF
TGTGCCAGCAGCTTGGGGCAGAACGGGAGGAATGAGCAGTTCTTC
>TRBD2|TRBV10-3|TRBJ2-1|15|many
CAISGGLAGVDEQFF
TGTGCCATCAGTGGGGGACTAGCGGGAGTTGATGAGCAGTTCTTC
>NA|TRBV5-1|TRBJ1-5|13|many
CASSFDSNQPQHF
TGCGCCAGCAGCTTTGATAGCAATCAGCCCCAGCATTTT
>TRBD2|TRBV12-3/TRBV12-4|TRBJ2-3|15|few
CASGPTSGRADTQYF
TGTGCCAGCGGCCCGACTAGCGGGAGGGCAGATACGCAGTATTTT
>NA|TRBV15|TRBJ1-3|15|NA
CATRPGPAVGNTIYF
TGTGCCACCAGACCAGGGCCCGCCGTCGGAAACACCATATATTTT
>NA|TRBV20-1|TRBJ2-2|14|many
CSARGTANTGELFF
TGCAGTGCTCGCGGGACAGCGAACACCGGGGAGCTGTTTTTT
>NA|TRBV12-3/TRBV12-4|TRBJ2-3|17|few
CASSFAGVGSGTDTQYF
TGTGCCAGCAGTTTCGCTGGAGTCGGGAGTGGCACAGATACGCAGTATTTT
>NA|TRBV5-5|TRBJ1-1|15|NA
CASSLAPGSNTEAFF
TGTGCCAGCAGCTTGGCCCCAGGTAGTAACACTGAAGCTTTCTTT
>NA|TRBV5-1|TRBJ2-3|13|many
CASTRPSTDTQYF
TGCGCCAGCACCCGGCCTAGCACAGATACGCAGTATTTT
>NA|TRBV9|TRBJ2-5|14|NA
CASSVESASGTQYF
TGTGCCAGCAGCGTAGAATCTGCCAGCGGGACCCAGTACTTC
>NA|TRBV20-1|TRBJ2-5|16|few
CSASRLAGASLETQYF
TGCAGTGCTAGTAGGTTGGCGGGGGCGAGTTTGGAGACCCAGTACTTC
>NA|TRBV12-3/TRBV12-4|TRBJ2-3|13|NA
CASSFGGEGTQYF
TGTGCCAGCAGTTTTGGGGGAGAGGGTACGCAGTATTTT
>TRBD2|TRBV5-1|TRBJ2-1|16|many
CASKPAETSVYNEQFF
TGCGCCAGCAAACCGGCGGAAACTAGCGTCTACAATGAGCAGTTCTTC
>TRBD1|TRBV12-3/TRBV12-4|TRBJ1-6|15|many
CASTLRDSYNSPLHF
TGTGCCAGCACACTCCGGGACAGCTATAATTCACCCCTCCACTTT
>TRBD2|TRBV11-3|TRBJ2-1|13|few
CAISSREYNEQFF
TGTGCCATCTCATCGCGGGAGTACAATGAGCAGTTCTTC
>TRBD2|TRBV28|TRBJ2-7|15|NA
CASNVDTSGPYEQYF
TGTGCCAGCAACGTAGATACTAGCGGACCATACGAGCAGTACTTC
>NA|TRBV27|TRBJ1-2|15|NA
CASSGGPGANYGYTF
TGTGCCAGCAGTGGGGGCCCGGGTGCTAACTATGGCTACACCTTC
>NA|TRBV3-1|TRBJ1-2|13|few
CASSEGPGYGYTF
TGTGCCAGCAGCGAGGGGCCGGGCTATGGCTACACCTTC
>NA|TRBV2|TRBJ1-6|14|NA
CASSGQLRNSPLHF
TGTGCCAGCAGTGGACAGTTGAGAAATTCACCCCTCCACTTT
>NA|TRBV7-8|TRBJ2-2|16|few
CASSLGGFRGTGELFF
TGTGCCAGCAGCTTAGGGGGGTTCCGAGGGACCGGGGAGCTGTTTTTT
>TRBD1|TRBV10-3|TRBJ1-2|14|few
CAIRQDRGRDGYTF
TGTGCCATCAGGCAGGACAGGGGGCGCGATGGCTACACCTTC
>TRBD1|TRBV6-5|TRBJ2-7|15|few
CASSSLPQGYYEQYF
TGTGCCAGCAGTTCGCTTCCACAGGGGTACTACGAGCAGTACTTC
>NA|TRBV5-1|TRBJ1-4|14|NA
CASSMTGQNEKLFF
TGCGCCAGCAGCATGACAGGACAAAATGAAAAACTGTTTTTT
>NA|TRBV7-8|TRBJ2-3|16|once
CASSLAPSVAGDTQYF
TGTGCCAGCAGCTTAGCTCCTAGCGTAGCTGGAGATACGCAGTATTTT
>NA|TRBV6-1|TRBJ1-6|13|NA
CASSTSYNSPLHF
TGTGCCAGCTCGACGTCCTATAATTCACCCCTCCACTTT
>NA|TRBV20-1|TRBJ2-3|15|NA
CSARGLISNTDTQYF
TGCAGTGCTAGAGGTTTGATCTCTAACACAGATACGCAGTATTTT
>NA|TRBV7-2|TRBJ2-4|12|few
CASSKYTGIQYF
TGTGCCAGCAGCAAATACACGGGCATTCAGTACTTC
>NA|TRBV29-1|TRBJ2-5|15|NA
CSVGMVGGALETQYF
TGCAGCGTTGGAATGGTTGGTGGGGCACTGGAGACCCAGTACTTC
>TRBD2|TRBV12-3/TRBV12-4|TRBJ2-3|14|few
CASSWSGSPLAQYF
TGTGCCAGCAGTTGGAGCGGGAGCCCCTTGGCGCAGTATTTT
>TRBD2|TRBV20-1|TRBJ2-1|15|NA
CSASPAGGRYNEQFF
TGCAGTGCTTCTCCAGCGGGGGGTAGATACAATGAGCAGTTCTTC